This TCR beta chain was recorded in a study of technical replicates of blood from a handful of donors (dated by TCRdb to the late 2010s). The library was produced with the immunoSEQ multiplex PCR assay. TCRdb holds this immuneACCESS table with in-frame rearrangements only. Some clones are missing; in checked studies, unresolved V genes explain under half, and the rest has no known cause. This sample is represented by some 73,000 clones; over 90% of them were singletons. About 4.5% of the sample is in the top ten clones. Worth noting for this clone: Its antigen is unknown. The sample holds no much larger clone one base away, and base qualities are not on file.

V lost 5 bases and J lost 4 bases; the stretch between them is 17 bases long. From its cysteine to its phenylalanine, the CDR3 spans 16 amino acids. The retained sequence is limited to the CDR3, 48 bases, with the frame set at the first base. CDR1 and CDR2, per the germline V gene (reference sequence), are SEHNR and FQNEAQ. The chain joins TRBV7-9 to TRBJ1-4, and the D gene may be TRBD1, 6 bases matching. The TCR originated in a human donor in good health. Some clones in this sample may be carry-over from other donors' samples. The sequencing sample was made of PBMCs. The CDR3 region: CASSAIYRESNEKLFF. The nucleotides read TGTGCCAGCAGCGCTATCTACAGGGAGAGTAATGAAAAACTGTTTTTT.